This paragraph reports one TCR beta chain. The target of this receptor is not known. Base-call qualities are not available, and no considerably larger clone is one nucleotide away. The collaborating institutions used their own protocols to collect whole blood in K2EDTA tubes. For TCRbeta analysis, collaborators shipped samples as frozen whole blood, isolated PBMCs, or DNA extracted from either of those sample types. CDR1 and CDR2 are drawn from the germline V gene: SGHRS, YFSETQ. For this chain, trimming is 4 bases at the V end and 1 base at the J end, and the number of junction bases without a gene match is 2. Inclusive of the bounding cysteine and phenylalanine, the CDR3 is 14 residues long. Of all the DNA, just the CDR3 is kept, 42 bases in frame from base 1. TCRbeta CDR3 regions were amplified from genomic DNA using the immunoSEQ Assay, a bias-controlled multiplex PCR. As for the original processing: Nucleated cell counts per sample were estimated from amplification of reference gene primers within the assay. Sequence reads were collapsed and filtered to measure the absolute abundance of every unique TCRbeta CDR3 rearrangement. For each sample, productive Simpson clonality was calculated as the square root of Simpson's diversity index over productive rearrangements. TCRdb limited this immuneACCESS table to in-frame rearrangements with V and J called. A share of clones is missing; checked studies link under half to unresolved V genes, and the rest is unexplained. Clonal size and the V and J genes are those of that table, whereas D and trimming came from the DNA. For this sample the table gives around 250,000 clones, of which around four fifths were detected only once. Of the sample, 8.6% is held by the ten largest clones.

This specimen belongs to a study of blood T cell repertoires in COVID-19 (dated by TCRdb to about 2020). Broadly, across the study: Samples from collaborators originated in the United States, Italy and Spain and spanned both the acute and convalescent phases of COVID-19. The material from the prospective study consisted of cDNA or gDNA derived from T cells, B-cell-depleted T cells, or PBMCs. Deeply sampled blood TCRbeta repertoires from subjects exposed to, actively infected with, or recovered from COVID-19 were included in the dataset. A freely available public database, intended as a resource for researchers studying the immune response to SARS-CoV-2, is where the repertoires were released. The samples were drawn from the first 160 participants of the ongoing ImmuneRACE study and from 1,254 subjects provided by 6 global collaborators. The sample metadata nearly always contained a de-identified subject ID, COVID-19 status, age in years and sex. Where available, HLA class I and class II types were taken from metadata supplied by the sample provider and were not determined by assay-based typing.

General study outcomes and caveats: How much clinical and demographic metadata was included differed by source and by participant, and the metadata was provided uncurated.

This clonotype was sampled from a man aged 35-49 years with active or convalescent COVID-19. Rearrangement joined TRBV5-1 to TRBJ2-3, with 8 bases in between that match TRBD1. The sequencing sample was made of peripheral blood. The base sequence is TGCGCCAGCAGCCCGGGACAGGGCACAGATACGCAGTATTTT. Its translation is CASSPGQGTDTQYF.